This T cell receptor (beta chain) was sequenced for a study of T cell repertoires in cytomegalovirus infection. TCRdb re-called the reads with MiXCR, one entry per CDR3 protein. The sample holds about 700,000 distinct CDR3 sequences, roughly 36% seen once. V lost 3 bases and J lost 7, with 12 bases in between. The CDR3 runs 13 residues. On this clonotype: Its antigen is as yet unknown.

Here the sequenced sample was cultured PBMCs, taken from culture after CMV antigen stimulation. The chain employs TRBV12-3 or TRBV12-4 and TRBJ1-1, with unresolved D. The clonotype was recovered from a human donor in good health (CMV status not recorded). Some clones in this sample may be carry-over from other donors' samples. CDR3 sequence: CASSFRHQDEAFF. DNA of the CDR3: TGTGCCAGCAGTTTTCGACACCAGGATGAAGCTTTCTTT.